A selection of T cell receptor beta chains follows, all from one sample in a study of blood T cell repertoires in COVID-19. TCRdb's table, derived via immunoSEQ multiplex PCR, lists solely in-frame clones and lacks some. The sample carries over 200,000 clones, 84% recorded once. The sequenced sample was PBMCs or T cells enriched from blood (not recorded which). These receptors came from a man in his 60s who had recovered from COVID-19. The CDR3 runs from the conserved cysteine through the conserved F or W. The D gene is left open where the match is weak. Only some rows state a clone size, as once, few, many or a class for expanded clones.

clone size: NA
V gene: TRBV6-2/TRBV6-3
D gene: NA
J gene: TRBJ2-1
CDR3 DNA: TGTGCCAGCAGTTACGAGGCGTTGAGCAATGAGCAGTTCTTC
CDR3 protein: CASSYEALSNEQFF

clone size: NA
V gene: TRBV6-2/TRBV6-3
D gene: TRBD1
J gene: TRBJ1-6
CDR3 DNA: TGTGCCAGCAGTTACTCGAGGACAGGGTTGAATTCACCCCTCCACTTT
CDR3 protein: CASSYSRTGLNSPLHF

clone size: NA
V gene: TRBV10-3
D gene: NA
J gene: TRBJ1-2
CDR3 DNA: TGTGCCATCAGTACGAACAGGGACGGCTATGGCTACACCTTC
CDR3 protein: CAISTNRDGYGYTF

clone size: few
V gene: TRBV20-1
D gene: NA
J gene: TRBJ2-5
CDR3 DNA: TGCAGTGCCACTGGGGGGGAGACCCAGTACTTC
CDR3 protein: CSATGGETQYF

clone size: NA
V gene: TRBV5-1
D gene: TRBD1
J gene: TRBJ2-2
CDR3 DNA: TGCGCCAGCAGCCCGGTGGACAGGGGAGGGACCGGGGAGCTGTTTTTT
CDR3 protein: CASSPVDRGGTGELFF

clone size: NA
V gene: TRBV7-8
D gene: NA
J gene: TRBJ2-1
CDR3 DNA: TGTGCCAGCAGCGGGCGGGGGCCGAGGGGCTACAATGAGCAGTTCTTC
CDR3 protein: CASSGRGPRGYNEQFF

clone size: few
V gene: TRBV7-9
D gene: NA
J gene: TRBJ1-1
CDR3 DNA: TGTGCCAGCAGCAAGGACAAGGGAGGTACTGAAGCTTTCTTT
CDR3 protein: CASSKDKGGTEAFF

clone size: once
V gene: TRBV18
D gene: TRBD2
J gene: TRBJ2-1
CDR3 DNA: TGTGCCAGCTCACCGACTAGCGGGGGGGCTAAGAATGAGCAGTTCTTC
CDR3 protein: CASSPTSGGAKNEQFF

clone size: NA
V gene: TRBV2
D gene: NA
J gene: TRBJ1-2
CDR3 DNA: TGTGCCAGCAGTGATGCAGGTACCTATGGCTACACCTTC
CDR3 protein: CASSDAGTYGYTF

clone size: NA
V gene: TRBV7-9
D gene: TRBD1
J gene: TRBJ1-3
CDR3 DNA: TGTGCCAGCAGCACAGGGGGCTTTGGAAACACCATATATTTT
CDR3 protein: CASSTGGFGNTIYF

clone size: NA
V gene: TRBV21-1
D gene: NA
J gene: TRBJ1-6
CDR3 DNA: TGTGCCAGCAGCAAACGGGAAACCCTGGGAATTGCACCCCTCCACTTT
CDR3 protein: CASSKRETLGIAPLHF

clone size: NA
V gene: TRBV5-1
D gene: NA
J gene: TRBJ2-7
CDR3 DNA: TGCGCCAGCAGCTTAGGTCACAGCTACGAGCAGTACTTC
CDR3 protein: CASSLGHSYEQYF

clone size: NA
V gene: TRBV5-1
D gene: TRBD1
J gene: TRBJ2-5
CDR3 DNA: TGCGCCAGCAGCGAAGGGACAGCTCAAGAGACCCAGTACTTC
CDR3 protein: CASSEGTAQETQYF

clone size: NA
V gene: TRBV12-3/TRBV12-4
D gene: TRBD2
J gene: TRBJ2-1
CDR3 DNA: TGTGCCAGCAGTTTGGCAGGGAGGGATGAGCAGTTCTTC
CDR3 protein: CASSLAGRDEQFF

clone size: NA
V gene: TRBV11-3
D gene: TRBD2
J gene: TRBJ2-1
CDR3 DNA: TGTGCCAGCAGCTTAGAATGGCTAGCGGGGTACAATGAGCAGTTCTTC
CDR3 protein: CASSLEWLAGYNEQFF

clone size: once
V gene: TRBV7-3
D gene: NA
J gene: TRBJ2-2
CDR3 DNA: TGTGCCAGCTCGGGACAACCGAACACCGGGGAGCTGTTTTTT
CDR3 protein: CASSGQPNTGELFF

clone size: NA
V gene: TRBV7-2
D gene: TRBD2
J gene: TRBJ2-7
CDR3 DNA: TGTGCCAGCAGACACAGGAGGGGAGGGATCTCCTACGAGCAGTACTTC
CDR3 protein: CASRHRRGGISYEQYF

clone size: NA
V gene: TRBV4-1
D gene: TRBD1
J gene: TRBJ2-1
CDR3 DNA: TGCGCCAGCAGCCAGCCGGGACAGTCCTTAGGGAATGAGCAGTTCTTC
CDR3 protein: CASSQPGQSLGNEQFF

clone size: few
V gene: TRBV28
D gene: TRBD1
J gene: TRBJ1-6
CDR3 DNA: TGTGCCAGCAGTTTCACAGGGGGCTATAATTCACCCCTCCACTTT
CDR3 protein: CASSFTGGYNSPLHF

clone size: once
V gene: TRBV6-5
D gene: TRBD2
J gene: TRBJ2-1
CDR3 DNA: TGTGCCAGCAGGAAACTAGCGGGGGGGCCCAATGAGCAGTTCTTC
CDR3 protein: CASRKLAGGPNEQFF

clone size: NA
V gene: TRBV27
D gene: NA
J gene: TRBJ1-2
CDR3 DNA: TGTGCCAGCAGTTCGCCGGGTGCGGGGGTTGGCTACACCTTC
CDR3 protein: CASSSPGAGVGYTF

clone size: NA
V gene: TRBV19
D gene: NA
J gene: TRBJ1-1
CDR3 DNA: TGTGCCAGTAGTATAGGTAGGGGGTTAACTGAAGCTTTCTTT
CDR3 protein: CASSIGRGLTEAFF

clone size: NA
V gene: TRBV6-6
D gene: NA
J gene: TRBJ1-6
CDR3 DNA: TGTGCCAGCAGTTACTCGAGATCGCAGGGGTTTTCACCCCTCCACTTT
CDR3 protein: CASSYSRSQGFSPLHF

clone size: NA
V gene: TRBV5-1
D gene: TRBD1
J gene: TRBJ2-1
CDR3 DNA: TGCGCCAGCAGCACCAGGGGGCGAGAGCAGTTCTTC
CDR3 protein: CASSTRGREQFF

clone size: NA
V gene: TRBV5-1
D gene: NA
J gene: TRBJ2-7
CDR3 DNA: TGCGCCAGCCACTTTGGGGCGGGGACGGACGAGCAGTACTTC
CDR3 protein: CASHFGAGTDEQYF

clone size: NA
V gene: TRBV4-1
D gene: NA
J gene: TRBJ2-1
CDR3 DNA: TGCGCCAGCAGCCAAGATCTTGTGGAGGATGAGCAGTTCTTC
CDR3 protein: CASSQDLVEDEQFF

clone size: NA
V gene: TRBV19
D gene: NA
J gene: TRBJ1-5
CDR3 DNA: TGTGCCAGTAGTATAGATCACTTCGGCAATCAGCCCCAGCATTTT
CDR3 protein: CASSIDHFGNQPQHF

clone size: few
V gene: TRBV6-2/TRBV6-3
D gene: NA
J gene: TRBJ2-2
CDR3 DNA: TGTGCCAGCAGTTACCAAACAGGGTATCACGGGGAGCTGTTTTTT
CDR3 protein: CASSYQTGYHGELFF

clone size: NA
V gene: TRBV7-8
D gene: NA
J gene: TRBJ2-5
CDR3 DNA: TGTGCCAGCAGCTTAAGCTCCGGGTCTTCGTTGGAGACCCAGTACTTC
CDR3 protein: CASSLSSGSSLETQYF

clone size: NA
V gene: TRBV15
D gene: NA
J gene: TRBJ1-2
CDR3 DNA: TGTGCCACCAGCGGGGGGAAATCTAACTATGGCTACACCTTC
CDR3 protein: CATSGGKSNYGYTF

clone size: NA
V gene: TRBV11-2
D gene: TRBD1
J gene: TRBJ1-6
CDR3 DNA: TGTGCCAGCAGCCCCTCCGGGCCAGGGGGTAATTCACCCCTCCACTTT
CDR3 protein: CASSPSGPGGNSPLHF

clone size: once
V gene: TRBV3-1/TRBV3-2
D gene: NA
J gene: TRBJ2-7
CDR3 DNA: TGTGCCAGCAGCCACCTCAGCTCTCAGGGTACGGAGCAGTACTTC
CDR3 protein: CASSHLSSQGTEQYF

clone size: NA
V gene: TRBV6-5
D gene: TRBD1
J gene: TRBJ1-1
CDR3 DNA: TGTGCCAGCAGTCAGGGGGCAGGGTACACTGAAGCTTTCTTT
CDR3 protein: CASSQGAGYTEAFF

clone size: NA
V gene: TRBV5-5
D gene: NA
J gene: TRBJ1-2
CDR3 DNA: TGTGCCAGCAGCCACCGGGCGGGGGGAACTAACTATGGCTACACCTTC
CDR3 protein: CASSHRAGGTNYGYTF

clone size: NA
V gene: TRBV5-8
D gene: NA
J gene: TRBJ2-5
CDR3 DNA: TGTGCCAGCAGCTTGGCCGGTCGCGAGACCCAGTACTTC
CDR3 protein: CASSLAGRETQYF

clone size: NA
V gene: TRBV29-1
D gene: NA
J gene: TRBJ1-2
CDR3 DNA: TGCAGCGTTGAAGTCGGGAATGGCTACACCTTC
CDR3 protein: CSVEVGNGYTF

clone size: NA
V gene: TRBV29-1
D gene: TRBD1
J gene: TRBJ1-2
CDR3 DNA: TGCAGCGCTCAGACAGGGCCCGACTATGGCTACACCTTC
CDR3 protein: CSAQTGPDYGYTF

clone size: NA
V gene: TRBV2
D gene: NA
J gene: TRBJ1-2
CDR3 DNA: TGTGCCAGCAGTGAGAGTTTTTTTGGCTACACCTTC
CDR3 protein: CASSESFFGYTF

clone size: NA
V gene: TRBV5-1
D gene: TRBD1
J gene: TRBJ2-1
CDR3 DNA: TGCGCCAGCAGCTTGGTGGCAGGGGGTTACAATGAGCAGTTCTTC
CDR3 protein: CASSLVAGGYNEQFF

clone size: NA
V gene: TRBV5-8
D gene: TRBD1
J gene: TRBJ1-5
CDR3 DNA: TGTGCCAGCAGCTTGCAGGGGGCCACGTCTCAGCCCCAGCATTTT
CDR3 protein: CASSLQGATSQPQHF

clone size: NA
V gene: TRBV6-5
D gene: TRBD1
J gene: TRBJ1-2
CDR3 DNA: TGTGCCAGCAGTTACCTTCGGGACAGGGTGAACTATGGCTACACCTTC
CDR3 protein: CASSYLRDRVNYGYTF

clone size: NA
V gene: TRBV27
D gene: NA
J gene: TRBJ2-7
CDR3 DNA: TGTGCCAGCAGTCCGAAGGGGGTGGGGTTCGACGAGCAGTACTTC
CDR3 protein: CASSPKGVGFDEQYF

clone size: NA
V gene: TRBV12-3/TRBV12-4
D gene: TRBD1
J gene: TRBJ1-2
CDR3 DNA: TGTGCCAGCGCAGGGGACAGGGACTATGGCTACACCTTC
CDR3 protein: CASAGDRDYGYTF

clone size: NA
V gene: TRBV18
D gene: NA
J gene: TRBJ1-2
CDR3 DNA: TGTGCCAGCTCACCACCGGACAGCTTCTATGGCTACACCTTC
CDR3 protein: CASSPPDSFYGYTF

clone size: few
V gene: TRBV6-2/TRBV6-3
D gene: NA
J gene: TRBJ2-7
CDR3 DNA: TGTGCCAGCAGTTACCGGCAGGGTAGCCACGAGCAGTACTTC
CDR3 protein: CASSYRQGSHEQYF

clone size: few
V gene: TRBV27
D gene: TRBD1
J gene: TRBJ1-1
CDR3 DNA: TGTGCCAGCAGTCCCGGACAGGGGGCGAATATTCCTGAAGCTTTCTTT
CDR3 protein: CASSPGQGANIPEAFF

clone size: once
V gene: TRBV5-1
D gene: NA
J gene: TRBJ1-5
CDR3 DNA: TGCGCCAGCAGCCCCGGGGGTGAGGTGGGTCAGCCCCAGCATTTT
CDR3 protein: CASSPGGEVGQPQHF

clone size: NA
V gene: TRBV24-1
D gene: TRBD1
J gene: TRBJ2-7
CDR3 DNA: TGTGCCACCAGTGATTTGATGACAGGGGGATTTTCGGGCTCCTACGAGCAGTACTTC
CDR3 protein: CATSDLMTGGFSGSYEQYF

clone size: NA
V gene: TRBV6-1
D gene: NA
J gene: TRBJ2-1
CDR3 DNA: TGTGCCAGCAGTGAAGCTAGACAGGAACGGCAGTTCTTC
CDR3 protein: CASSEARQERQFF

clone size: NA
V gene: TRBV7-2
D gene: NA
J gene: TRBJ1-5
CDR3 DNA: TGTGCCAGCAACCTAGAGTTTGGTCAGCCCCAGCATTTT
CDR3 protein: CASNLEFGQPQHF

clone size: NA
V gene: TRBV28
D gene: TRBD1
J gene: TRBJ1-5
CDR3 DNA: TGTGCCAGCAGCGGGACAGTTAGCAATCAGCCCCAGCATTTT
CDR3 protein: CASSGTVSNQPQHF

clone size: NA
V gene: TRBV7-3
D gene: NA
J gene: TRBJ1-1
CDR3 DNA: TGTGCCAGCAGCCTCTGGGCTGGGAACACTGAAGCTTTCTTT
CDR3 protein: CASSLWAGNTEAFF

clone size: NA
V gene: TRBV19
D gene: TRBD1
J gene: TRBJ1-2
CDR3 DNA: TGTGCCAGTAGTGGTTTGGTCAGGGGGCGCGGCTACACCTTC
CDR3 protein: CASSGLVRGRGYTF

clone size: NA
V gene: TRBV7-8
D gene: TRBD1
J gene: TRBJ1-3
CDR3 DNA: TGTGCCAGCAGCCCACAGGGGGAAGCTGGAAACACCATATATTTT
CDR3 protein: CASSPQGEAGNTIYF

clone size: NA
V gene: TRBV19
D gene: TRBD2
J gene: TRBJ2-3
CDR3 DNA: TGTGCCAGCAGACTAGCGGGAGTCACAGATACGCAGTATTTT
CDR3 protein: CASRLAGVTDTQYF

clone size: NA
V gene: TRBV23-1
D gene: NA
J gene: TRBJ1-2
CDR3 DNA: TGCGCCAGCAGTCAATCGCTGCGGGGGACTGGCTACACCTTC
CDR3 protein: CASSQSLRGTGYTF

clone size: NA
V gene: TRBV6-5
D gene: NA
J gene: TRBJ2-7
CDR3 DNA: TGTGCCAGCAGTTCCCTAGGGGAATCCTACGAGCAGTACTTC
CDR3 protein: CASSSLGESYEQYF

clone size: NA
V gene: TRBV24-1
D gene: NA
J gene: TRBJ1-2
CDR3 DNA: TGTGCCACCAGTCTAGGGAGCTATGGCTACACCTTC
CDR3 protein: CATSLGSYGYTF

clone size: few
V gene: TRBV24-1
D gene: NA
J gene: TRBJ1-5
CDR3 DNA: TGTGCCACCAGTGACCCGCACGGGGTGGCCCAGCATTTT
CDR3 protein: CATSDPHGVAQHF

clone size: NA
V gene: TRBV19
D gene: TRBD1
J gene: TRBJ1-4
CDR3 DNA: TGTGCCAGTAGCCGCACACAACAGGGGATTGAAAAACTGTTTTTT
CDR3 protein: CASSRTQQGIEKLFF